The clone carrying this T cell receptor beta chain was counted at least ten times. Its antigen remains unidentified. The sample originates from a study of T-cell memory formation after mild COVID-19. Broader study findings: Contracting CD4+ clones sat mainly in CM and EM; CD8+ in EMRA. Cross-reactive memory seemingly joined, as some responding clones were found in pre-infection memory. Confirmation of SARS-CoV-2 specificity was lacking for second-wave clones peaking day 37.

TCRdb reprocessed the 5' RACE reads with MiXCR, giving one entry per CDR3 protein. Among 340,000 or so distinct CDR3 sequences listed, 13% were seen once. CDR3 length: 11 amino acids. Trimming stripped 7 bases from V and 13 bases from J, with 12 bases between. Germline CDR1 reads SGHRS; CDR2 reads YFSETQ. The rearrangement joins TRBV5-1 to TRBJ1-6, with D possibly being TRBD1 (5 bases). Input material: PBMCs or a T cell subset sorted from them (not recorded which). The clonotype was recovered from a man aged 18 to 29 who had mild COVID-19 (a few samples of this study predate the infection). Cell type and time point are not known. CDR3 DNA sequence: TGCGCCAGCCGGGACCAGGGCCCCCTCCACTTT. Translation: CASRDQGPLHF.